Below, 16 T cell receptor beta chains from the same sample are listed, as sequenced in a study of identifying expanded T cells in peripheral blood. Libraries were prepared by immunoSEQ multiplex PCR; TCRdb keeps only in-frame clonotypes and omits some of them. The top ten hold about 14% of the sample, which has about 98,000 clones, approximately 90% seen once. Sequenced material: blood. Receptors were obtained from a person aged 18-70 years in good health.

The chain joins TRBV21-1 to TRBJ2-7; no DNA check was done on the table's D call, TRBD1. TRBV21-1 is flagged as a pseudogene. The CDR3 loop spans 14 amino acids. CDR3 protein: CASSNHRGAYEQYF. The CDR3 DNA reads as TGTGCCAGCAGCAATCACAGGGGCGCTTACGAGCAGTACTTC.

CDR3 in amino acids: CASSVFDRGGEKLFF. CDR3 DNA sequence: TGTGCCAGCAGCGTTTTCGACAGGGGTGGTGAAAAACTGTTTTTT. The chain joins TRBV9 to TRBJ1-4, with 8 positions matching TRBD1. Looked up from germline, CDR1 is SGDLS and CDR2 is YYNGEE. The CDR3 runs 15 residues. J gave up 7 bases and V 2 bases, and 7 bases lay outside the gene matches.

This clone showed up just once. The chain joins TRBV27 to TRBJ2-3, with D perhaps matching TRBD2 (5 bases). Germline V gene sequence: CDR1 MNHEY, CDR2 SMNVEV (reference sequence). The CDR3 has 16 residues. The germline V and J ends were trimmed by 6 bases and 0 bases, with 16 bases remaining between them. The CDR3 DNA reads as TGTGCCAGCAGCCTCCTTCGAGCGGCTAGCACAGATACGCAGTATTTT. Its translation: CASSLLRAASTDTQYF.

The chain joins TRBV5-3 to TRBJ1-5, with 8 bases lining up with TRBD1. TRBV5-3 falls under the ORF class, with uncertain function. V was pared by 0 bases and J by 0 bases, with 8 bases of the junction left unmatched. The length of the CDR3 is 18 residues. The CDR3 sequence: CARSLAQGVNNSNQPQHF. Here the CDR3 DNA reads TGTGCCAGAAGCTTGGCACAGGGGGTAAACAATAGCAATCAGCCCCAGCATTTT.

The rearrangement joins TRBV6-5 to TRBJ2-2; maybe TRBD1 (6 bases). The CDR3 is 15 residues long. The V end lost 5 bases, the J end lost 2 bases, and 12 bases lay between the germline ends. Germline-derived CDR1 and CDR2 are MNHEY and SVGAGI. The CDR3 bases are TGTGCCAGCAGTCAGCGGACAGATAACACCGGGGAGCTGTTTTTT. The encoded protein is CASSQRTDNTGELFF.

The genes are TRBV19 and TRBJ2-7; TRBD1 aligns across 7 bases. The CDR3 contains 14 residues. V lost 4 bases, J lost 1 base, and 4 bases stayed unmatched. Germline assignment: CDR1 LNHDA and CDR2 SQIVND (reference sequence). The CDR3, as DNA: TGTGCCAGTAGTACCGGGGACAGTTCCTACGAGCAGTACTTC. The encoded protein is CASSTGDSSYEQYF.

This rearrangement joins TRBV15 to TRBJ1-4; D gene ambiguous. Trimming took 0 bases from V and 4 from J, leaving 12 bases between them. CDR1 and CDR2 (germline): LNHNV, YYDKDF (reference sequence). CDR3 length: 16 residues. CDR3: CATSRDRGGSNEKLFF. The CDR3 coding sequence is TGTGCCACCAGCAGAGATCGAGGCGGAAGTAATGAAAAACTGTTTTTT.

The chain has TRBV28 and TRBJ1-1; 7 bases agree with TRBD1. V gave up 5 bases and J gave up 3 bases; unmatched junction bases: 6. The germline CDR1 and CDR2 sequences are MDHEN and SYDVKM. The CDR3 spans 14 residues. The DNA of the CDR3 is TGTGCCAGCAGTGATCTAGGACAGGACACTGAAGCTTTCTTT. It translates to CASSDLGQDTEAFF. Based on the CDR3 plus reference TRBV28 and TRBJ1-1, the full variable domain is DVKVTQSSRYLVKRTGEKVFLECVQDMDHENMFWYRQDPGLGLRLIYFSYDVKMKEKGDIPEGYSVSREKKERFSLILESASTNQTSMYLCASSDLGQDTEAFFGQGTRLTVV.

The rearrangement uses TRBV2 and TRBJ2-5; D remains ambiguous. This CDR3 comprises 13 residues. The germline V gene has CDR1 SNHLY and CDR2 FYNNEI. V was clipped by 7 bases and J by 0 bases, with 9 bases between them. CDR3 protein: CASTRKYQETQYF. For the CDR3, the DNA is TGTGCCAGCACCAGAAAGTACCAAGAGACCCAGTACTTC.

This sequence joins TRBV5-1 and TRBJ2-1; TRBD1 matches 7 bases. Losses at the gene ends were 3 bases for V and 3 bases for J; bases not matched to a gene: 12. The CDR3 runs 17 residues. Germline CDR1 is SGHRS and CDR2 is YFSETQ. The CDR3 sequence is CASSSLPDRAYYNEQFF. Here the CDR3 DNA reads TGCGCCAGCAGCTCATTACCAGACAGGGCCTACTACAATGAGCAGTTCTTC.

The gene calls are TRBV28 and TRBJ2-1; 7 bases are shared with TRBD2. V was clipped by 5 bases and J by 12 bases; unmatched bases: 10. Germline loops: CDR1 MDHEN, CDR2 SYDVKM. This CDR3 is 13 amino acids long. The CDR3 protein is CASSIKRENRQFF. CDR3 DNA sequence: TGTGCCAGCAGTATAAAGCGGGAAAACCGGCAGTTCTTC.

The chain has TRBV7-9 and TRBJ1-4, with D perhaps TRBD1 (5 bases). The germline gives CDR1 SEHNR, CDR2 FQNEAQ (reference sequence). The CDR3 covers 13 residues. V lost 0 bases and J 12 bases, leaving 11 bases between the germline ends. DNA for the CDR3: TGTGCCAGCAGCTTAGCTGAGGGGAGGGAACTGTTTTTT. Translated: CASSLAEGRELFF.

V and J are TRBV19 and TRBJ2-3; a weak D match, TRBD1 (5 bases). Germline assignment: CDR1 LNHDA and CDR2 SQIVND (reference sequence). V was pared by 7 bases and J by 0 bases, with 14 bases between. The CDR3 is 15 residues long. In DNA, the CDR3 is TGTGCCAGTAAAGAGCTAGGGGAAAGCACAGATACGCAGTATTTT. This translates into CASKELGESTDTQYF.

J is TRBJ1-1 and V is TRBV18; D unresolved. Per the germline V gene, CDR1 is KGHSH and CDR2 is LQKENI. Trimming took off 8 bases at V and 1 base at J, with 14 bases between the two ends. The CDR3 totals 14 residues. The CDR3: CASKSRSGNTEAFF. CDR3 sequence (DNA): TGTGCCAGCAAGAGCAGAAGTGGGAACACTGAAGCTTTCTTT.

The chain recombines TRBV2 with TRBJ2-5; D call uncertain. This CDR3 comprises 12 residues. CDR1 is SNHLY, CDR2 FYNNEI, per germline. Trimming removed 4 bases at V and 0 bases at J, with 3 bases between. Written as DNA, the CDR3 is TGTGCCAGCAGTGGGGACCAAGAGACCCAGTACTTC. Its translation is CASSGDQETQYF.

The V call is TRBV7-2, the J call TRBJ2-1; TRBD2 agrees at 10 bases. V shed 4 bases, J shed 4 bases, and the junction held 7 bases outside the gene matches. The CDR3 totals 16 residues. Per the germline V gene, CDR1 is SGHTA and CDR2 is FQGNSA. The chain's CDR3 is CASSSQLAGQYNEQFF. CDR3 bases: TGTGCCAGCAGCTCACAACTAGCGGGGCAATACAATGAGCAGTTCTTC.